This TCR beta chain was identified in a study of blood T cell repertoires in COVID-19. Trimming shortened V by 4 bases and J by 7 bases, and 16 bases separated the two germline ends. This CDR3 has 14 amino acids. Germline CDR1 is SGHTA and CDR2 is FQGNSA. In the study's own analysis: By means of reference gene primer amplification, nucleated cell counts were estimated. Data came from immunoSEQ multiplex PCR; TCRdb stores just in-frame clones and leaves some out. The V and J calls and the clone size are those of that table, but D and trimming were determined from the DNA. The sample includes some 190,000 clones, approximately 73% of them seen just once.

The chain couples TRBV7-2 to TRBJ1-2; D gene uncertain. The specimen was PBMCs or T cells enriched from blood (not recorded which). The receptor's source is a woman between 50 and 59 years old with acute COVID-19. In DNA form, the CDR3 reads TGTGCCAGCAGCTCCCCTAGGATCCTTACTGGCTACACCTTC. Protein sequence: CASSSPRILTGYTF.